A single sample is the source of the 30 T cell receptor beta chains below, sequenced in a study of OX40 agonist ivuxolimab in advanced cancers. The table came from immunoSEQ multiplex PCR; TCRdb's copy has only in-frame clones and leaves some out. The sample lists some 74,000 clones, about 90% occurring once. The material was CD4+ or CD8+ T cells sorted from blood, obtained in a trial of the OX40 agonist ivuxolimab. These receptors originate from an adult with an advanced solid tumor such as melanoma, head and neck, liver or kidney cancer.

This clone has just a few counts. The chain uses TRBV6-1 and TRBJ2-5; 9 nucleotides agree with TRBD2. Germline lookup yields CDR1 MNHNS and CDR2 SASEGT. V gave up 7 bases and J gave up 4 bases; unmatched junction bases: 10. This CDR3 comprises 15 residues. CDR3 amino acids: CASKLSGGGGETQYF. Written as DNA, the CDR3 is TGTGCCAGCAAACTTAGCGGGGGAGGGGGAGAGACCCAGTACTTC.

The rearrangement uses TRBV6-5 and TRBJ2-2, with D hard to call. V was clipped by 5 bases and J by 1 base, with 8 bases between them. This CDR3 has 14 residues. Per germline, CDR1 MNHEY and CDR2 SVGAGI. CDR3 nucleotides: TGTGCCAGCAGTCCGGGCAGGAACACCGGGGAGCTGTTTTTT. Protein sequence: CASSPGRNTGELFF.

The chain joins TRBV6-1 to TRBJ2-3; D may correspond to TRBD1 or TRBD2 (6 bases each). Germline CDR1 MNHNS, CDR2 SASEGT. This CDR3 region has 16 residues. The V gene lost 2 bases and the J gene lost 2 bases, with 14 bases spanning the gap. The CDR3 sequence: CASSEMVGGFTDTQYF. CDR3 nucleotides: TGTGCCAGCAGTGAAATGGTCGGGGGCTTCACAGATACGCAGTATTTT.

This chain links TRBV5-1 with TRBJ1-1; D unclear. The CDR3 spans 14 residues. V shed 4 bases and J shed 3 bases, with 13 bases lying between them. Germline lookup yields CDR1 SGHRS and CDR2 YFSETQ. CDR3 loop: CASSARGSDTEAFF. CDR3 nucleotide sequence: TGCGCCAGCAGCGCCCGCGGCAGTGACACTGAAGCTTTCTTT.

CDR3 sequence: CASSTGRETQPQHF. The CDR3 nucleotides read TGTGCCAGCAGTACCGGGCGCGAGACCCAGCCCCAGCATTTT. V gene TRBV6-6 combines with J gene TRBJ1-5, with D uncertain. The V gene's germline CDR1 is MNHNY and CDR2 SVGAGI (reference sequence). V was trimmed by 5 bases and J by 7 bases, leaving 15 bases between them. CDR3 length: 14 amino acids.

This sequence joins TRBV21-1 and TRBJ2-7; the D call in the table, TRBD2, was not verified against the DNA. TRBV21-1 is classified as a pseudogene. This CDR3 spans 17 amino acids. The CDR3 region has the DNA TGTGCCAGCAGCGCGGCTAGCGGGGGAACCAGCTCCTACGAGCAGTACTTC. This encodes CASSAASGGTSSYEQYF.

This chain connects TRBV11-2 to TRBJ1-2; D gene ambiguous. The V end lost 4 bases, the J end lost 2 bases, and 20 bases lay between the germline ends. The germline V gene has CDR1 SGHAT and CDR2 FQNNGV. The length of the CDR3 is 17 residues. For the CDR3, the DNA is TGTGCCAGCAGCTCCCTTCAGGACCGGGCCTTCAACTATGGCTACACCTTC. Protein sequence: CASSSLQDRAFNYGYTF.

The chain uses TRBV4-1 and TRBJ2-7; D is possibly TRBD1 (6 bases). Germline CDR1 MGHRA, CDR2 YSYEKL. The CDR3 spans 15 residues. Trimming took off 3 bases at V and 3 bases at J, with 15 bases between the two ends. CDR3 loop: CASSQAAGQNYEQYF. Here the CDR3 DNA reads TGCGCCAGCAGCCAGGCAGCAGGACAGAACTACGAGCAGTACTTC.

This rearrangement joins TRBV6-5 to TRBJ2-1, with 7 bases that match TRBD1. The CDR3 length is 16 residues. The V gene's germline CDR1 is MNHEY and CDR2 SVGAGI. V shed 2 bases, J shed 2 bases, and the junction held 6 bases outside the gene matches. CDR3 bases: TGTGCCAGCAGTTACCCCGGCAGGGGGACCTACAATGAGCAGTTCTTC. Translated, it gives CASSYPGRGTYNEQFF.

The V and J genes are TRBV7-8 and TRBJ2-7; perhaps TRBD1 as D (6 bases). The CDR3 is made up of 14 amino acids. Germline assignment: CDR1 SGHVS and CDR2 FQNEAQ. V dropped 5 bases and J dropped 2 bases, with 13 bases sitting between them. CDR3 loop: CASSTGQGAYEQYF. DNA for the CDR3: TGTGCCAGCAGCACAGGGCAGGGCGCCTACGAGCAGTACTTC.

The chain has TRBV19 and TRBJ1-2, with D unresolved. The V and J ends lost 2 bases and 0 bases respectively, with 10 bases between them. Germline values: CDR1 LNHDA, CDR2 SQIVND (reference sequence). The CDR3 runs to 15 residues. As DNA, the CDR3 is TGTGCCAGTAGTATAATTACACCATCTAACTATGGCTACACCTTC. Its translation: CASSIITPSNYGYTF.

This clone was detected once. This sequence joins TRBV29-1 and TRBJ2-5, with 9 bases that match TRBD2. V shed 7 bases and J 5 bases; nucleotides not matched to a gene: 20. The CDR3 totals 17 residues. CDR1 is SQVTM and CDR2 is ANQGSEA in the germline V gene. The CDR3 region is CSAAQGLAGALGETQYF. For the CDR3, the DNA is TGCAGCGCCGCCCAAGGGTTAGCGGGGGCCTTAGGGGAGACCCAGTACTTC.

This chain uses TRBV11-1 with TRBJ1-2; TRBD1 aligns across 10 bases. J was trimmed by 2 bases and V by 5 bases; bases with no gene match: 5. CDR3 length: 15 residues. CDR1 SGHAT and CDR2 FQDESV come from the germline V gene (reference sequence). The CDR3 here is CASSLRQGANYGYTF. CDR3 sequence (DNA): TGTGCCAGCAGCCTAAGACAGGGGGCGAACTATGGCTACACCTTC.

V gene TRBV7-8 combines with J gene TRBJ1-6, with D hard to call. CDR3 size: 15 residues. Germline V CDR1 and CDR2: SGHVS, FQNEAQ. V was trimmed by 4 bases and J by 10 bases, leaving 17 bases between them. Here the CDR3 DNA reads TGTGCCAGCAGCTACGATCCAGCCGAAGGATCACCCCTCCACTTT. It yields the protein CASSYDPAEGSPLHF. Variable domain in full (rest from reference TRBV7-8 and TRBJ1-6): GAGVSQSPRYKVAKRGQDVALRCDPISGHVSLFWYQQALGQGPEFLTYFQNEAQLDKSGLPSDRFFAERPEGSVSTLKIQRTQQEDSAVYLCASSYDPAEGSPLHFGNGTRLTVT.

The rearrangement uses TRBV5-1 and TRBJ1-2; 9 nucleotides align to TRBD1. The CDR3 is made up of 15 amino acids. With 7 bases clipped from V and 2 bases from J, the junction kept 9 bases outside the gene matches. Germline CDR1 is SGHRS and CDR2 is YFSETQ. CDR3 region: CASLPTGGVNYGYTF. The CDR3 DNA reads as TGCGCCAGCCTTCCCACAGGGGGCGTCAACTATGGCTACACCTTC.

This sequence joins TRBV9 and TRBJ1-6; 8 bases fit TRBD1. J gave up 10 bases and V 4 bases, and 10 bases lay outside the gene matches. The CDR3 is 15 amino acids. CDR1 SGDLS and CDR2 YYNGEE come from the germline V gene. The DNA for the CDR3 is TGTGCCAGCAGCTTAATAGGACAGGGCCTGTCACCCCTCCACTTT. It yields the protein CASSLIGQGLSPLHF.

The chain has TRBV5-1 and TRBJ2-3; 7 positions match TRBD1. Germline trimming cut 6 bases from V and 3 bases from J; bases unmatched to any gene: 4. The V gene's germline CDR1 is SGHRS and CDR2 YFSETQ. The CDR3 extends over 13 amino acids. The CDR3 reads CASNEQGTDTQYF. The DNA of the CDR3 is TGCGCCAGCAACGAACAGGGGACAGATACGCAGTATTTT.

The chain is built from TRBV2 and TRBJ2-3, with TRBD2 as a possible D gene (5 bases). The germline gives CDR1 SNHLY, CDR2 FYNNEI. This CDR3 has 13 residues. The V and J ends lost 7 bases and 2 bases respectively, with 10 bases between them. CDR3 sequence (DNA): TGTGCCAGCAAGCCGACTATCACAGATACGCAGTATTTT. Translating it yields CASKPTITDTQYF.

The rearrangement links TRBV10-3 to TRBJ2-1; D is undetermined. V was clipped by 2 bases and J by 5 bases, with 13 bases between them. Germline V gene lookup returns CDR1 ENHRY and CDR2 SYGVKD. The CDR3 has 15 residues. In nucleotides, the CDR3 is TGTGCCATCAGTGAGGGCGAATTGCTAAACAATGAGCAGTTCTTC. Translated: CAISEGELLNNEQFF.

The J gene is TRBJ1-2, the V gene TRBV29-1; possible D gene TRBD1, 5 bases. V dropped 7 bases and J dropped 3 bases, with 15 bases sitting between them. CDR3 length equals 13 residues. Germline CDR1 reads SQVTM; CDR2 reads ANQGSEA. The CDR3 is CSASPGMDYGYTF. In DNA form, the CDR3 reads TGCAGCGCCTCCCCAGGGATGGACTATGGCTACACCTTC.

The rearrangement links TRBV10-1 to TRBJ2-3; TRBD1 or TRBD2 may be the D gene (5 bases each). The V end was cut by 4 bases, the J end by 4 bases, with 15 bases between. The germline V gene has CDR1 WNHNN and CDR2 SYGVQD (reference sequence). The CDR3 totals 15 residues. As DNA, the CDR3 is TGCGCCAGCAGTGGGGTTTGGGGGTCGGCAGATACGCAGTATTTT. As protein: CASSGVWGSADTQYF.

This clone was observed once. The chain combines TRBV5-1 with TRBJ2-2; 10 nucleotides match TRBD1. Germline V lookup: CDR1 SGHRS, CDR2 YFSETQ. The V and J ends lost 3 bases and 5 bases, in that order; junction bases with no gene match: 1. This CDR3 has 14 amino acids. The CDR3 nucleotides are TGCGCCAGCAGCTCGGGACAGGGGACCGGGGAGCTGTTTTTT. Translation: CASSSGQGTGELFF.

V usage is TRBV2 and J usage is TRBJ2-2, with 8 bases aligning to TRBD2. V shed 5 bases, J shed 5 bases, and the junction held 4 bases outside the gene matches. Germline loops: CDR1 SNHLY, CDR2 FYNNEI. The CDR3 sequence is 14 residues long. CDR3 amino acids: CASSSGGRTGELFF. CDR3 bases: TGTGCCAGCAGTAGCGGGGGTAGGACCGGGGAGCTGTTTTTT.

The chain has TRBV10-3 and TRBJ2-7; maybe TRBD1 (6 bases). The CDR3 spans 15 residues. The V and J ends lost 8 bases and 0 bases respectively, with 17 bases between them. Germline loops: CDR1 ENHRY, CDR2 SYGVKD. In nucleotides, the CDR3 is TGTGCCATCGGATGGAACGGGACAAACTCCTACGAGCAGTACTTC. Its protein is CAIGWNGTNSYEQYF.

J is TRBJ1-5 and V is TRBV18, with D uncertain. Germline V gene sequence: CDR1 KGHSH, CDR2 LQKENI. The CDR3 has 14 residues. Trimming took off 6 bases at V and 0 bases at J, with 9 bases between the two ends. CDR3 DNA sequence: TGTGCCAGCTCCTTGGGTGATAGCAATCAGCCCCAGCATTTT. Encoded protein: CASSLGDSNQPQHF.

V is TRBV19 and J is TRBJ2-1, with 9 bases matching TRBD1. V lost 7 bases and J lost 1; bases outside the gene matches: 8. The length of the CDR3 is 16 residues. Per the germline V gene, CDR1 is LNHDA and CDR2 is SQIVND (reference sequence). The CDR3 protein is CASKGEQGASYNEQFF. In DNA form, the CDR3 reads TGTGCCAGTAAGGGGGAACAGGGGGCGTCCTACAATGAGCAGTTCTTC.

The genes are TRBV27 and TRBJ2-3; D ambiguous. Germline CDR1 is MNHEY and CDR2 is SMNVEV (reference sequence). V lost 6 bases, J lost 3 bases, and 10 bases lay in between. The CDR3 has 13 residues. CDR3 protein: CASRSRVTDTQYF. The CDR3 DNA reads TGTGCCAGCAGATCTAGGGTTACAGATACGCAGTATTTT.

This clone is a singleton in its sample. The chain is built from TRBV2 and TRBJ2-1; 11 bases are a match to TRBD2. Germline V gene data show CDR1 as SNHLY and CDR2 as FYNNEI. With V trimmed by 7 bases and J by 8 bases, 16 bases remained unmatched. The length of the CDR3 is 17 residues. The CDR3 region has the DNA TGTGCCAGCAAGTTGGGTAGCGGGGGGGTCATCCCCCATGAGCAGTTCTTC. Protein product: CASKLGSGGVIPHEQFF.

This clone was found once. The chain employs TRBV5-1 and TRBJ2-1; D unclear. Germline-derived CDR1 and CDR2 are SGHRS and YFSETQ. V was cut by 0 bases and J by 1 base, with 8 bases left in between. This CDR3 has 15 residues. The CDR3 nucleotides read TGCGCCAGCAGCTTGGTAGCTGATTCCTACAATGAGCAGTTCTTC. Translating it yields CASSLVADSYNEQFF.

The CDR3 DNA is TGCGCCAGCAGCCGAGAGGTGCTAACCTACGAGCAGTACTTC. Protein sequence: CASSREVLTYEQYF. The chain employs TRBV4-1 and TRBJ2-7; the D is unclear. CDR1 is MGHRA, CDR2 YSYEKL, per germline. Trimming left V 4 bases short and J 2 bases short, with 12 bases between. The CDR3 has 14 amino acids.